The source of this T cell receptor beta chain is a study of the immune and genomic landscape of osteosarcoma. The wider study: Patients were 45% to 65% male; approximately 73% had localized disease.

In the case of this clone: As yet, its antigen is unknown.

Broader study findings: Clonality was higher in immune-hot C3 than cold C1, yet still low.

This CDR3 region has 15 residues. The trim removed 7 bases at V and 2 bases at J, leaving 4 bases unmatched. The germline V gene has CDR1 SNHLY and CDR2 FYNNEI. Some clones are missing from TCRdb's copy, which holds only in-frame ones; the method was immunoSEQ multiplex PCR. The sample yields about 1,300 clones, around 70% seen once. The V gene is TRBV2, the J gene TRBJ2-2, with TRBD2 identical over 10 bases. The TCR originated in a man in his late teens or twenties with osteosarcoma. Source material: tumor tissue from a local recurrence in the skull. The CDR3 sequence: CASTGLAVNTGELFF. The DNA for the CDR3 is TGTGCCAGCACCGGACTAGCGGTAAACACCGGGGAGCTGTTTTTT. Variable domain in full (rest from reference TRBV2 and TRBJ2-2): EPEVTQTPSHQVTQMGQEVILRCVPISNHLYFYWYRQILGQKVEFLVSFYNNEISEKSEIFDDQFSVERPDGSNFTLKIRSTKLEDSAMYFCASTGLAVNTGELFFGEGSRLTVL.